What follows are 25 T cell receptor beta chains derived from one specimen sequenced in a study of early T cells in non-severe SARS-CoV-2 infection. TCRdb itself ran the 5' RACE reads through MiXCR, one entry per CDR3 protein. The data contain roughly 29,000 distinct CDR3 sequences, over 2.5% of them seen just once; the ten biggest clones take up roughly 0.7%. The sequencing input was whole blood. These receptors were taken from an adult who was a healthcare worker with PCR-confirmed SARS-CoV-2 infection or an uninfected control (not recorded which).

This clonotype was seen ten or more times. The chain links TRBV28 to TRBJ2-3; possible D gene TRBD1, 5 bases. V was pared by 4 bases and J by 5 bases, with 16 bases between. The CDR3 contains 15 residues. Germline V gene data show CDR1 as MDHEN and CDR2 as SYDVKM. CDR3 protein: CASSSQQVGVDTQYF. The DNA of the CDR3 is TGTGCCAGCAGTTCCCAACAGGTTGGTGTAGATACGCAGTATTTT.

This clonotype was recorded many times. CDR3 protein: CASSEDYNSYNEQFF. The CDR3 bases are TGTGCCAGCAGTGAAGACTACAACTCCTACAATGAGCAGTTCTTC. The chain carries TRBV6-1 and TRBJ2-1; D not certain. The CDR3 length is 15 residues. V was pared by 1 base and J by 0 bases, with 7 bases between. CDR1 and CDR2 from the germline V gene are MNHNS and SASEGT.

This clonotype appeared many times. The chain combines TRBV29-1 with TRBJ1-2; the D gene is possibly TRBD1 (5 bases). The CDR3 has 12 residues. Germline lookup yields CDR1 SQVTM and CDR2 ANQGSEA. The V end was cut by 1 base, the J end by 6 bases, with 9 bases between. This CDR3 reads CSVEGGNDGYTF. The CDR3 DNA reads TGCAGCGTTGAAGGGGGGAATGATGGCTACACCTTC.

This clonotype was observed many times. The rearrangement links TRBV5-1 to TRBJ1-1; 10 bases fit TRBD1. In germline, CDR1 is SGHRS, CDR2 YFSETQ. With 4 bases clipped from V and 8 bases from J, the junction kept 8 bases outside the gene matches. The CDR3 is 14 amino acids. Written as DNA, the CDR3 is TGCGCCAGCAGCCGACAAGGACAGGGGGAAGAAGCTTTCTTT. It specifies CASSRQGQGEEAFF. The full variable domain, in which reference TRBV5-1 and TRBJ1-1 provide the parts outside the CDR3, is KAGVTQTPRYLIKTRGQQVTLSCSPISGHRSVSWYQQTPGQGLQFLFEYFSETQRNKGNFPGRFSGRQFSNSRSEMNVSTLELGDSALYLCASSRQGQGEEAFFGQGTRLTVV.

This clonotype was seen repeatedly, ten times or more. The gene calls are TRBV30 and TRBJ2-2; D might be TRBD2 (5 bases). CDR1 is GTSNPN, CDR2 SVGIG, per germline (reference sequence). CDR3 length: 13 residues. V dropped 6 bases and J dropped 3 bases, with 11 bases sitting between them. The CDR3 region is CACEGIDTGELFF. Written as DNA, the CDR3 is TGTGCCTGTGAGGGAATAGACACCGGGGAGCTGTTTTTT.

This clonotype occurred many times. V is TRBV27 and J is TRBJ2-2; D is undetermined. Trimming cost V 2 bases and J 0 bases, with 7 bases left between them. The length of the CDR3 is 15 residues. Germline CDR1 and CDR2: MNHEY and SMNVEV (reference sequence). In nucleotides, the CDR3 is TGTGCCAGCAGTTTACTAGGCGCGAACACCGGGGAGCTGTTTTTT. It translates to CASSLLGANTGELFF.

This clonotype appeared many times. V usage is TRBV19 and J usage is TRBJ2-2; 12 bases fit TRBD1. J was trimmed by 5 bases and V by 5 bases; bases with no gene match: 9. The CDR3 contains 17 residues. The germline CDR1 and CDR2 sequences are LNHDA and SQIVND (reference sequence). This CDR3 is CASSPGTGGVWTGELFF. CDR3 sequence (DNA): TGTGCCAGTAGTCCGGGGACAGGGGGCGTTTGGACCGGGGAGCTGTTTTTT.

This clonotype has ten or more counts. The V and J genes are TRBV20-1 and TRBJ1-4; D not resolved. CDR3 length: 13 residues. Germline V gene sequence: CDR1 DFQATT, CDR2 SNEGSKA (reference sequence). The ends were cut back, 2 bases at V and 5 bases at J, with 9 bases in the middle. The CDR3 nucleotides read TGCAGTGCTAGACCGACGGCAAATGAAAAACTGTTTTTT. This encodes CSARPTANEKLFF.

This clonotype was observed at least ten times. The gene calls are TRBV12-3 or TRBV12-4 and TRBJ1-1, with D maybe TRBD1 (6 bases). The CDR3 contains 15 residues. Trimming pared 0 bases from V and 11 bases from J, leaving 19 bases between. In DNA form, the CDR3 reads TGTGCCAGCAGTTTAGCGCTAGGGGGGTTGAAGGAGGCTTTCTTT. Its translation: CASSLALGGLKEAFF.

This clonotype was seen at least ten times. DNA for the CDR3: TGCGCCAGCAGCCAAGACAGGGGGCGGAATGCAGATACGCAGTATTTT. Translating it yields CASSQDRGRNADTQYF. The chain couples TRBV4-1 to TRBJ2-3, with 8 bases lining up with TRBD1. Looked up from germline, CDR1 is MGHRA and CDR2 is YSYEKL. The CDR3 runs to 16 residues. V lost 0 bases and J lost 4; bases outside the gene matches: 6.

This clonotype has just a few counts. The chain combines TRBV6-5 with TRBJ1-2; D remains ambiguous. Trimming took off 2 bases at V and 0 bases at J, with 10 bases between the two ends. In germline, CDR1 is MNHEY, CDR2 SVGAGI. The CDR3 sequence is 15 residues long. DNA of the CDR3: TGTGCCAGCAGTTACGGGCAGCCAGCTAACTATGGCTACACCTTC. It specifies CASSYGQPANYGYTF.

The chain has TRBV9 and TRBJ2-2, with no clear D. The CDR3 runs to 15 residues. V was shortened by 4 bases and J by 0 bases, with 10 bases between the two germline ends. Per the germline V gene, CDR1 is SGDLS and CDR2 is YYNGEE. The CDR3 DNA is TGTGCCAGCAGCACCCATAACGCGAACACCGGGGAGCTGTTTTTT. Its translation: CASSTHNANTGELFF.

This clonotype was picked up many times. V usage is TRBV29-1 and J usage is TRBJ1-2; D might be TRBD1 (6 bases). The CDR3 consists of 15 residues. V lost 2 bases to trimming and J lost 8 bases, with 21 bases between them. Germline values: CDR1 SQVTM, CDR2 ANQGSEA. The CDR3 sequence is CSVEFRGTPWKGYTF. The CDR3 DNA sequence: TGCAGCGTTGAATTCCGGGGGACACCTTGGAAGGGCTACACCTTC.

This clonotype was observed at least ten times. The V call is TRBV6-5, the J call TRBJ1-3; 9 bases are shared with TRBD1. The CDR3 spans 15 residues. In germline, CDR1 is MNHEY, CDR2 SVGAGI. Trimming cost V 6 bases and J 4 bases; bases outside gene matches: 7. CDR3 DNA: TGTGCCAGCAGACGAACAGGGGGCGAAGGAAACACCATATATTTT. Translating gives CASRRTGGEGNTIYF.

This clonotype was recorded many times. The chain recombines TRBV4-1 with TRBJ2-1; D is ambiguous. CDR3 length: 13 amino acids. With 0 bases removed from V and 7 bases from J, the gap between germline ends came to 7 bases. Germline CDR1 is MGHRA and CDR2 is YSYEKL. CDR3 DNA sequence: TGCGCCAGCAGCCAAGATCGCCCAAATGAGCAGTTCTTC. Protein product: CASSQDRPNEQFF.

This clonotype was picked up many times. The CDR3 region is CSVDGGIYNEQFF. CDR3 DNA: TGCAGCGTTGACGGGGGCATCTACAATGAGCAGTTCTTC. The rearrangement uses TRBV29-1 and TRBJ2-1; the D call may be TRBD1 or TRBD2 (6 bases each). V was trimmed by 3 bases and J by 3 bases, leaving 9 bases between them. The CDR3 is 13 residues long. Germline assignment: CDR1 SQVTM and CDR2 ANQGSEA.

This clonotype was picked up many times. The V and J genes are TRBV6-6 and TRBJ2-5; 9 nucleotides align to TRBD1. The V and J ends lost 0 bases and 5 bases, in that order; junction bases with no gene match: 10. The germline gives CDR1 MNHNY, CDR2 SVGAGI (reference sequence). The CDR3 covers 17 residues. In nucleotides, the CDR3 is TGTGCCAGCAGTTACTCGACCAACAGGGGGCTGTATGAGACCCAGTACTTC. It encodes CASSYSTNRGLYETQYF.

Judged by abundance, this clonotype is medium-sized. V usage is TRBV10-3 and J usage is TRBJ1-2, with D tentatively TRBD1 (5 bases). Germline assignment: CDR1 ENHRY and CDR2 SYGVKD. The CDR3 runs to 13 residues. Trimming cost V 10 bases and J 8 bases, with 20 bases left between them. The CDR3 region is CANRGASIVGYTF. In DNA form, the CDR3 reads TGTGCCAATCGAGGGGCATCTATAGTAGGCTACACCTTC.

The table lists this clonotype with many counts. The J gene is TRBJ2-3, the V gene TRBV7-6; TRBD2 matches 10 bases. V lost 5 bases and J lost 8; bases outside the gene matches: 10. Per germline, CDR1 SGHVS and CDR2 FNYEAQ. The CDR3 has 15 residues. CDR3 coding DNA: TGTGCCAGCAGCCCCCAGAGCGGGGGGGCTGGTACGCAGTATTTT. It encodes CASSPQSGGAGTQYF.

This clonotype was observed many times. The genes are TRBV20-1 and TRBJ2-7, with D hard to call. From germline, CDR1 is DFQATT and CDR2 SNEGSKA (reference sequence). Trimming shortened V by 5 bases and J by 4 bases, and 9 bases separated the two germline ends. The CDR3 contains 11 residues. CDR3 in DNA: TGCAGTGCTGGCACATCTTACGAGCAGTACGTC. Protein sequence: CSAGTSYEQYV.

This clonotype was detected many times. The chain is built from TRBV7-9 and TRBJ1-6; D may be TRBD1 (5 bases). The germline V gene encodes CDR1 SEHNR and CDR2 FQNEAQ (reference sequence). With 5 bases removed from V and 7 bases from J, the gap between germline ends came to 12 bases. CDR3 size: 14 residues. The CDR3 sequence: CASSVGTANSPLHF. CDR3 bases: TGTGCCAGCAGCGTCGGGACTGCCAATTCACCCCTCCACTTT.

This clonotype was observed many times. The chain uses TRBV5-1 and TRBJ1-3; a possible D gene is TRBD1 (5 bases). In germline, CDR1 is SGHRS, CDR2 YFSETQ. The CDR3 runs to 15 residues. Trimming left V 4 bases short and J 0 bases short, with 11 bases between. The CDR3: CASSRDLSSGNTIYF. In nucleotides, the CDR3 is TGCGCCAGCAGCAGGGACCTCTCCTCTGGAAACACCATATATTTT.

This clonotype has ten or more counts. The chain uses TRBV20-1 and TRBJ2-4; weak D call: TRBD1 (6 bases). The CDR3 length is 15 residues. Germline V gene sequence: CDR1 DFQATT, CDR2 SNEGSKA (reference sequence). Trimming removed 0 bases at V and 0 bases at J, with 9 bases between. CDR3 in amino acids: CSARETGLAKNIQYF. CDR3 DNA sequence: TGCAGTGCTAGAGAAACAGGGCTAGCCAAAAACATTCAGTACTTC.

This clonotype was detected ten times or more. This chain connects TRBV11-2 to TRBJ2-3, with D unresolved. Per germline, CDR1 SGHAT and CDR2 FQNNGV. With 6 bases removed from V and 1 base from J, the gap between germline ends came to 20 bases. This CDR3 is 17 amino acids long. The CDR3 sequence is CASRKGSWIHGTDTQYF. The CDR3 DNA reads as TGTGCCAGCAGAAAGGGAAGTTGGATCCACGGCACAGATACGCAGTATTTT.

The gene calls are TRBV18 and TRBJ2-1; D ambiguous. From germline, CDR1 is KGHSH and CDR2 LQKENI. Trimming left V 0 bases short and J 8 bases short, with 17 bases between. This CDR3 is built from 16 residues. CDR3 nucleotide sequence: TGTGCCAGCTCACCACCGACGCGAAGTGTCGAGGATGAGCAGTTCTTC. This codes for CASSPPTRSVEDEQFF.